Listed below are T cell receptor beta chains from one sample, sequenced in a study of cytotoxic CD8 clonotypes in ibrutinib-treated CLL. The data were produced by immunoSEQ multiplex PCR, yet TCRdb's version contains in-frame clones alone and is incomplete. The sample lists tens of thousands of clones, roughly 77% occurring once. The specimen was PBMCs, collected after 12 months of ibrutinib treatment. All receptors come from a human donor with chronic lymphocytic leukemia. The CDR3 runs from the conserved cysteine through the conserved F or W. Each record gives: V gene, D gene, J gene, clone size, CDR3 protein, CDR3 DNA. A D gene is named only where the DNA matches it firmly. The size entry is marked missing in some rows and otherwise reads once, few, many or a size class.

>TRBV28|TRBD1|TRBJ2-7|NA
CASRGEGTGYEQYF
TGTGCCAGCAGGGGGGAAGGGACAGGGTACGAGCAGTACTTC
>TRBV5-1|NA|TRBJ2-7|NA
CASSLGGYEQYF
TGCGCCAGCAGCTTGGGGGGTTACGAGCAGTACTTC
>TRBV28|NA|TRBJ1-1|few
CASSSAQGWGTEAFF
TGTGCCAGCAGTTCCGCTCAGGGCTGGGGTACTGAAGCTTTCTTT
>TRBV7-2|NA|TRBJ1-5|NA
CASSDRSNQPQHF
TGTGCCAGCAGCGACAGGAGCAATCAGCCCCAGCATTTT
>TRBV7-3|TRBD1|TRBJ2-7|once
CASSPGQGGYEQYF
TGTGCCAGCAGCCCCGGACAGGGAGGATACGAGCAGTACTTC
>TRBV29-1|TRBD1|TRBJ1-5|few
CSVGDDRDQPQHF
TGCAGCGTTGGGGACGACAGGGATCAGCCCCAGCATTTT
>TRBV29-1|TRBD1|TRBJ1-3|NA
CSATQGATDGNTIYF
TGCAGCGCTACACAGGGGGCGACCGATGGAAACACCATATATTTT
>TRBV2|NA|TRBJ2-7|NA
CASSEAGAPYEQYF
TGTGCCAGCAGTGAAGCTGGAGCTCCCTACGAGCAGTACTTC
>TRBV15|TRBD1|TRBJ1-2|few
CATSRDSGTGGYSYTF
TGTGCCACCAGCAGAGATTCGGGGACAGGGGGATATAGCTACACCTTC
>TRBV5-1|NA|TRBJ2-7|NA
CASSRSLGEVYEQYF
TGCGCCAGCAGCCGGTCACTAGGGGAGGTCTACGAGCAGTACTTC
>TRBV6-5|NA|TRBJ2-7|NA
CASSYGAGMSYEQYF
TGTGCCAGCAGTTACGGGGCAGGGATGTCCTACGAGCAGTACTTC
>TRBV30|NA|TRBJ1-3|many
CAWSKGLEENTIYF
TGTGCCTGGAGTAAGGGGTTAGAGGAAAACACCATATATTTT
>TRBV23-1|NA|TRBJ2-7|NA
CASSQSAVSYEQYF
TGCGCCAGCAGTCAATCTGCGGTTTCCTACGAGCAGTACTTC
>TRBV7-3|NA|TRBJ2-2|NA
CASRPASGTGELFF
TGTGCCAGCAGACCAGCTTCGGGGACCGGGGAGCTGTTTTTT
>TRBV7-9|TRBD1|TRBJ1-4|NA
CASQRQGSTNEKLFF
TGTGCCAGTCAGAGACAGGGGTCAACTAATGAAAAACTGTTTTTT
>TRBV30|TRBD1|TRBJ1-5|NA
CAWSYRTGENQPQHF
TGTGCCTGGAGCTACAGGACAGGGGAGAATCAGCCCCAGCATTTT
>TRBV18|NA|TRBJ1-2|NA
CASSPTGPYGYTF
TGTGCCAGCTCACCAACAGGGCCCTATGGCTACACCTTC
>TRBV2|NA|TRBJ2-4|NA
CASSEALGGADIQYF
TGTGCCAGCAGTGAAGCGCTTGGGGGTGCGGACATTCAGTACTTC
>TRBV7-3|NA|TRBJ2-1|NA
CASSLRADYYNEQFF
TGTGCCAGCAGCTTAAGGGCAGACTACTACAATGAGCAGTTCTTC
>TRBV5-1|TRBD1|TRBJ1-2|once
CASSPGLGQGVYGYTF
TGCGCCAGCAGCCCCGGGCTGGGACAGGGAGTCTATGGCTACACCTTC
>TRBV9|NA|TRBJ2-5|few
CASSVGSTRGPGETQYF
TGTGCCAGCAGCGTAGGCTCAACGAGGGGTCCCGGGGAGACCCAGTACTTC
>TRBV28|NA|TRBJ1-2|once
CASRFDWGYTF
TGTGCCAGCAGGTTCGATTGGGGCTACACCTTC
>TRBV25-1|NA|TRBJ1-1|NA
CASSENRKGAEAFF
TGTGCCAGCAGTGAAAACAGGAAGGGGGCTGAAGCTTTCTTT
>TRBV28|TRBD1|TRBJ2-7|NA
CASTGQAPSYEQYF
TGTGCCAGCACGGGACAGGCACCCTCCTACGAGCAGTACTTC
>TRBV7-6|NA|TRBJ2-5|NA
CASSLASPGRAGAQETQYF
TGTGCCAGCAGCTTAGCGTCCCCTGGGAGGGCGGGGGCCCAAGAGACCCAGTACTTC
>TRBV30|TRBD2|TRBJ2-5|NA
CAWSLPGLAGGEETQYF
TGTGCCTGGAGCCTTCCGGGGTTAGCGGGGGGGGAAGAGACCCAGTACTTC
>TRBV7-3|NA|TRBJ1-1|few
CASRRAVNTEAFF
TGTGCCAGCAGACGGGCCGTGAACACTGAAGCTTTCTTT
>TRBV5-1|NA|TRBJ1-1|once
CASSLTAGSTEAFF
TGCGCCAGCAGCTTGACCGCAGGCAGCACTGAAGCTTTCTTT
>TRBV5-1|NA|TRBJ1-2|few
CASSPAGDPLDYGYTF
TGCGCCAGCAGCCCGGCCGGGGACCCACTCGACTATGGCTACACCTTC
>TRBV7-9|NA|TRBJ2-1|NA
CASSPEGGIYNEQFF
TGTGCCAGCAGCCCCGAAGGGGGGATCTACAATGAGCAGTTCTTC